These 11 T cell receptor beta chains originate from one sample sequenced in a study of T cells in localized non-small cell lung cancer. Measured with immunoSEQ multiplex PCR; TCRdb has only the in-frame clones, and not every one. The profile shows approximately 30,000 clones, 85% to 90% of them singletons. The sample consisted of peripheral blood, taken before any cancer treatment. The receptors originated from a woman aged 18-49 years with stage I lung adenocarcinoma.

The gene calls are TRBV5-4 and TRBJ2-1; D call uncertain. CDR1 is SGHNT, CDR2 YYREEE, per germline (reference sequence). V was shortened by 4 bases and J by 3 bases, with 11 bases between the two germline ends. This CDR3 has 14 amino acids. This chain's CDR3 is CASSDGPLYNEQFF. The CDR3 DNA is TGTGCCAGCAGCGACGGACCTCTCTACAATGAGCAGTTCTTC.

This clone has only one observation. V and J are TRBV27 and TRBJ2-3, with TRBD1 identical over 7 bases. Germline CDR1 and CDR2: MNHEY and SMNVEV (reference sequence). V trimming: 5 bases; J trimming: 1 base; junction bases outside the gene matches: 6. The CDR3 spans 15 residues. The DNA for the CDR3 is TGTGCCAGCAGTAAACGGGACAGTGGCACAGATACGCAGTATTTT. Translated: CASSKRDSGTDTQYF.

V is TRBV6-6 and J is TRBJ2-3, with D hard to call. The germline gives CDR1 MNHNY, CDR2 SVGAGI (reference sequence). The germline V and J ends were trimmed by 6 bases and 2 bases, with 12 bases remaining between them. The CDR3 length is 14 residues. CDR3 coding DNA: TGTGCCAGCAGAATAGGGCAGAACACAGATACGCAGTATTTT. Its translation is CASRIGQNTDTQYF.

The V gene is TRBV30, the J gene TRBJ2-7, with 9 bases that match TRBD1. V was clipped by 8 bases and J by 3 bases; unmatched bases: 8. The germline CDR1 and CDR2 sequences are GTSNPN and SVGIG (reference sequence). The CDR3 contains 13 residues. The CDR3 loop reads CAGRDREYYEQYF. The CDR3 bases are TGTGCCGGCCGGGACAGGGAGTACTACGAGCAGTACTTC.

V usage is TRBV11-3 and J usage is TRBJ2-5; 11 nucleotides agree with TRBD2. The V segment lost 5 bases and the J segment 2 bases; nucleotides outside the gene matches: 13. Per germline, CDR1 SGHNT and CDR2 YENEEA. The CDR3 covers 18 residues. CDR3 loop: CASSQPSPLAGGQETQYF. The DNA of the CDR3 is TGTGCCAGCAGCCAACCCTCCCCCTTAGCGGGAGGGCAAGAGACCCAGTACTTC.

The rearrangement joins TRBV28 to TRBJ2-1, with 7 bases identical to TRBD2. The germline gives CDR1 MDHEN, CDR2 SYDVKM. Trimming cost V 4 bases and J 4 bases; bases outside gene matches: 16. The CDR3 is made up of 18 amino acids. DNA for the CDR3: TGTGCCAGCAGTTCCTCCAGACTAGCAGCCATAGAGTACAATGAGCAGTTCTTC. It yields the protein CASSSSRLAAIEYNEQFF.

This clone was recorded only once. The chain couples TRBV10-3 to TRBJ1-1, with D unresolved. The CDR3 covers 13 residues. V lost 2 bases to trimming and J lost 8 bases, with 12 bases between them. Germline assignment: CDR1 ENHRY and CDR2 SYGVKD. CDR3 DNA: TGTGCCATCAGTGAGATTGCGGGGAGGGAAGCTTTCTTT. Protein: CAISEIAGREAFF.

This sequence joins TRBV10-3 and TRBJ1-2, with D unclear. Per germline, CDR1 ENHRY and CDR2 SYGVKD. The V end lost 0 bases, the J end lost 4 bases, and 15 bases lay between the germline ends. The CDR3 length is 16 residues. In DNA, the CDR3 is TGTGCCATCAGTGAGTCGTATTTAGGCCAGGCCTATGGCTACACCTTC. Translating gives CAISESYLGQAYGYTF.

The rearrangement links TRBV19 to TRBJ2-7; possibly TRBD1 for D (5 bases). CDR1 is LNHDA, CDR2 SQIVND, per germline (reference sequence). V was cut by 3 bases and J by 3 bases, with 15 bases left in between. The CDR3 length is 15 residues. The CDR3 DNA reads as TGTGCCAGTAGTATTCGTGACAGTTTTAACTACGAGCAGTACTTC. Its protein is CASSIRDSFNYEQYF.

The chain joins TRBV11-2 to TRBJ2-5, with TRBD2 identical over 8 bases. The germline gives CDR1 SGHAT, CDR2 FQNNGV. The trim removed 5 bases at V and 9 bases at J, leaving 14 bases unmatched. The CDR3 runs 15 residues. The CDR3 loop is CASSLIVGGTRAQYF. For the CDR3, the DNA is TGTGCCAGCAGCCTCATCGTGGGGGGGACTAGGGCCCAGTACTTC. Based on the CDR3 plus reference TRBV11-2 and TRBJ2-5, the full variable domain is EAGVAQSPRYKIIEKRQSVAFWCNPISGHATLYWYQQILGQGPKLLIQFQNNGVVDDSQLPKDRFSAERLKGVDSTLKIQPAKLEDSAVYLCASSLIVGGTRAQYFGPGTRLLVL.

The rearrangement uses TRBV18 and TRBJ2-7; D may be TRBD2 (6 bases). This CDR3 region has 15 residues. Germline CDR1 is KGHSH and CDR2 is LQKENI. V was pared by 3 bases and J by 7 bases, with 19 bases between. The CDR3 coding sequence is TGTGCCAGCTCACCGGGTTTCGCCGGGAGAAGGGAGCAGTACTTC. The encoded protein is CASSPGFAGRREQYF. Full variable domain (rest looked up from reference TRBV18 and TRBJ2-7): NAGVMQNPRHLVRRRGQEARLRCSPMKGHSHVYWYRQLPEEGLKFMVYLQKENIIDESGMPKERFSAEFPKEGPSILRIQQVVRGDSAAYFCASSPGFAGRREQYFGPGTRLTVT.